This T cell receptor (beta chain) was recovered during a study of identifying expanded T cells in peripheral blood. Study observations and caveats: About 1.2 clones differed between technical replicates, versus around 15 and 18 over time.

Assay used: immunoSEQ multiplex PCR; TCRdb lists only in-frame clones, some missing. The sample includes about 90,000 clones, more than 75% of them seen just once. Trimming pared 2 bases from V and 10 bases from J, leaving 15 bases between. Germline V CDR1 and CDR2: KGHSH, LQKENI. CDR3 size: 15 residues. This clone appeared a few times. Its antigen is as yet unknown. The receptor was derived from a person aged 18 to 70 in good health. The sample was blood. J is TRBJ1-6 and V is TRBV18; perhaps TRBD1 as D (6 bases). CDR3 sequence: CASSPGGLTGSPLHF. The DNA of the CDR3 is TGTGCCAGCTCACCAGGTGGCCTGACAGGATCACCCCTCCACTTT. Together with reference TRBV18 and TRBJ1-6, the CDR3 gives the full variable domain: NAGVMQNPRHLVRRRGQEARLRCSPMKGHSHVYWYRQLPEEGLKFMVYLQKENIIDESGMPKERFSAEFPKEGPSILRIQQVVRGDSAAYFCASSPGGLTGSPLHFGNGTRLTVT.